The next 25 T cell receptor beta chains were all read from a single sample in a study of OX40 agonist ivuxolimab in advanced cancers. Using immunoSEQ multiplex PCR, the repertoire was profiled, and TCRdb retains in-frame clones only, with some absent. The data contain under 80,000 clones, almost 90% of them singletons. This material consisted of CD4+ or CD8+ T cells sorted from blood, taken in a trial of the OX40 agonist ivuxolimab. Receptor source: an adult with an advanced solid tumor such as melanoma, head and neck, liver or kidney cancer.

The CDR3 region has the DNA TGTGCCAGCAGCAACTGGACGCGCAGGGCCCTAGAGACCCAGTACTTC. Translating it yields CASSNWTRRALETQYF. The chain recombines TRBV5-6 with TRBJ2-5; D is perhaps TRBD1 (5 bases). V lost 4 bases and J lost 4, with 20 bases in between. The length of the CDR3 is 16 residues. Germline V CDR1 and CDR2: SGHDT, YYEEEE.

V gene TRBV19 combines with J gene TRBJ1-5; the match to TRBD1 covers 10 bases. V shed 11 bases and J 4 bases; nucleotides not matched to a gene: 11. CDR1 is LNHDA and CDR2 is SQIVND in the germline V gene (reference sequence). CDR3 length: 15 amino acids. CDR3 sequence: CAVTGTGDPNQPQHF. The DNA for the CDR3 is TGTGCCGTTACCGGGACAGGGGACCCTAATCAGCCCCAGCATTTT.

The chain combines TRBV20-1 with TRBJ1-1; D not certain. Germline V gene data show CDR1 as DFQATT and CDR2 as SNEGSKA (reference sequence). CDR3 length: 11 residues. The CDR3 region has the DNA TGCAGCGCCCGTGGGGACACTGAAGCTTTCTTT. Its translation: CSARGDTEAFF.

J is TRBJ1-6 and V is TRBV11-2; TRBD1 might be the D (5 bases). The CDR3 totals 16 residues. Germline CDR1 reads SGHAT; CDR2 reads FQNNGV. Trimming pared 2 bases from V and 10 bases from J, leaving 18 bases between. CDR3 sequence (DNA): TGTGCCAGCAGCTTAACCCAGGGAGGTTCAGGATCACCCCTCCACTTT. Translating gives CASSLTQGGSGSPLHF.

Here the CDR3 DNA reads TGTGCCAGCAGCTTGGGGACTAGCGGGAGGCGGAGGGGGGGCGAGCAGTACTTC. Amino acids: CASSLGTSGRRRGGEQYF. V usage is TRBV7-2 and J usage is TRBJ2-7; TRBD2 aligns across 15 bases. Losses at the gene ends were 3 bases for V and 6 bases for J; bases not matched to a gene: 12. CDR3 length equals 18 residues. Germline-derived CDR1 and CDR2 are SGHTA and FQGNSA.

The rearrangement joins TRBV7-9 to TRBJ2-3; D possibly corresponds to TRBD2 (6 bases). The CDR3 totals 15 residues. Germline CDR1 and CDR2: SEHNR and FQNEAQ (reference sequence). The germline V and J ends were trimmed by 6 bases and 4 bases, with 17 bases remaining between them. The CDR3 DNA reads TGTGCCAGCAGTATGTGGGACTCCGCATCAGATACGCAGTATTTT. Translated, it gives CASSMWDSASDTQYF. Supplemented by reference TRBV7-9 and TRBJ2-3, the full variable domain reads DTGVSQNPRHKITKRGQNVTFRCDPISEHNRLYWYRQTLGQGPEFLTYFQNEAQLEKSRLLSDRFSAERPKGSFSTLEIQRTEQGDSAMYLCASSMWDSASDTQYFGPGTRLTVL.

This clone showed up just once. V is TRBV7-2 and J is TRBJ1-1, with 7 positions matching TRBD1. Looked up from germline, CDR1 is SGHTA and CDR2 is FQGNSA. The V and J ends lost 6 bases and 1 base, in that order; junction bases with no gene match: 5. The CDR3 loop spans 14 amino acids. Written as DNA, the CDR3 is TGTGCCAGCAGGTACAGGGGCTCGAACACTGAAGCTTTCTTT. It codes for CASRYRGSNTEAFF.

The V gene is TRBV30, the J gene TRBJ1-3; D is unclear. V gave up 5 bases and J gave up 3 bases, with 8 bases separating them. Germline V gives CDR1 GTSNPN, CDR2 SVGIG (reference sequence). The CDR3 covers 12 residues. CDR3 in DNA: TGTGCCTGGGGGCCCGTTGGAAACACCATATATTTT. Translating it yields CAWGPVGNTIYF.

The CDR3 DNA reads as TGTGCCAGCAAATTCCAAGAGTACTATGGCTACACCTTC. Protein sequence: CASKFQEYYGYTF. The chain employs TRBV6-5 and TRBJ1-2; D not certain. The CDR3 length is 13 residues. Germline-derived CDR1 and CDR2 are MNHEY and SVGAGI. V lost 7 bases and J 3 bases, leaving 12 bases between the germline ends.

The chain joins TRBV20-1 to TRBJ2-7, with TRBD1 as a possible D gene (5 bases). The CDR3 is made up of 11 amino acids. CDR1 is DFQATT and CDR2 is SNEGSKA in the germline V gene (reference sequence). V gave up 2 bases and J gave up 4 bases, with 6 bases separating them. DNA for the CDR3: TGCAGTGCTAGACAGGGTTACGAGCAGTACTTC. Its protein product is CSARQGYEQYF.

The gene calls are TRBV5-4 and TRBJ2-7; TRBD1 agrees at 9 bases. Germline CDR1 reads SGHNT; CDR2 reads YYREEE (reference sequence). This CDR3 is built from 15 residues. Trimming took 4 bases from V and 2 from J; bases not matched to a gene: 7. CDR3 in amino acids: CASSPRTGAAYEQYF. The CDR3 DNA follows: TGTGCCAGCAGCCCAAGGACAGGGGCGGCCTACGAGCAGTACTTC.

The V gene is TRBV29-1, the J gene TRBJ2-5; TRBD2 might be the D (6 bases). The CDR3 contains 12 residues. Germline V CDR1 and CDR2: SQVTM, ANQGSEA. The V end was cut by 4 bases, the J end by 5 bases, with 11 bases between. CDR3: CSVGGGRETQYF. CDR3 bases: TGCAGCGTTGGAGGAGGGCGGGAGACCCAGTACTTC. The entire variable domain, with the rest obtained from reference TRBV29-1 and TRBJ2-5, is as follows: SAVISQKPSRDICQRGTSLTIQCQVDSQVTMMFWYRQQPGQSLTLIATANQGSEATYESGFVIDKFPISRPNLTFSTLTVSNMSPEDSSIYLCSVGGGRETQYFGPGTRLLVL.

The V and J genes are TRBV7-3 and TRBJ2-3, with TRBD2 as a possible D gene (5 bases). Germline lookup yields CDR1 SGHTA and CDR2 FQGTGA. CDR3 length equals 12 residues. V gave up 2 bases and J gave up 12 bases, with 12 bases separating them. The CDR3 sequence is CASSLDRGVQYF. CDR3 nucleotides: TGTGCCAGCAGCTTAGATCGGGGAGTTCAGTATTTT.

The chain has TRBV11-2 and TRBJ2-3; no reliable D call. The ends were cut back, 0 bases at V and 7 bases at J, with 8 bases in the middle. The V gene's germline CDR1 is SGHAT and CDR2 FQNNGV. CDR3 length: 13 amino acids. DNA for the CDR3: TGTGCCAGCAGCTTAGATCTTAGCAATACGCAGTATTTT. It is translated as CASSLDLSNTQYF. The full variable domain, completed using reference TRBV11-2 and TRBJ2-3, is EAGVAQSPRYKIIEKRQSVAFWCNPISGHATLYWYQQILGQGPKLLIQFQNNGVVDDSQLPKDRFSAERLKGVDSTLKIQPAKLEDSAVYLCASSLDLSNTQYFGPGTRLTVL.

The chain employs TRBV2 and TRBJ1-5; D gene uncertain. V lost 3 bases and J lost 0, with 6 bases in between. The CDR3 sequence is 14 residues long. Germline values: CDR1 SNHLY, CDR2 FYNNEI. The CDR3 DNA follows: TGTGCCAGCAGTGACAGTTATAGCAATCAGCCCCAGCATTTT. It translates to CASSDSYSNQPQHF.

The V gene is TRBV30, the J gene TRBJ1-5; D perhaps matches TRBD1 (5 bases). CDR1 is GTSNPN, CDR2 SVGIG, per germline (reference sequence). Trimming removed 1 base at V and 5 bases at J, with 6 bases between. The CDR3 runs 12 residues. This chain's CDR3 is CAWSGGDQPQHF. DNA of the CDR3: TGTGCCTGGAGTGGGGGGGATCAGCCCCAGCATTTT. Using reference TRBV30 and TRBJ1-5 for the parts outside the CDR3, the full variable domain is SQTIHQWPATLVQPVGSPLSLECTVEGTSNPNLYWYRQAAGRGLQLLFYSVGIGQISSEVPQNLSASRPQDRQFILSSKKLLLSDSGFYLCAWSGGDQPQHFGDGTRLSIL.

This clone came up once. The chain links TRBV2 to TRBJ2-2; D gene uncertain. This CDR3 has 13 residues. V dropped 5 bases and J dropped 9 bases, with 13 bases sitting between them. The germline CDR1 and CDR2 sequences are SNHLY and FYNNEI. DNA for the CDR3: TGTGCCAGCAGTCCGCTGACACCCCGGGAGCTGTTTTTT. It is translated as CASSPLTPRELFF.

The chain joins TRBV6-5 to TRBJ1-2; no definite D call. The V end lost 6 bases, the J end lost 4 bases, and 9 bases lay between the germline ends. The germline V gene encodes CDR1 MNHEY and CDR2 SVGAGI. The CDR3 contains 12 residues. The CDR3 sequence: CASRSGSYGYTF. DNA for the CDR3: TGTGCCAGCAGGTCTGGGTCCTATGGCTACACCTTC.

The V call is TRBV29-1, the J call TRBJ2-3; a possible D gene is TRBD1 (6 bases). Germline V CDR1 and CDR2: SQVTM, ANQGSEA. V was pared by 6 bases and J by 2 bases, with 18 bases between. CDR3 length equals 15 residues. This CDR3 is CSVNRDTGTTDTQYF. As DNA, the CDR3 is TGCAGCGTAAACCGGGACACAGGGACCACAGATACGCAGTATTTT.

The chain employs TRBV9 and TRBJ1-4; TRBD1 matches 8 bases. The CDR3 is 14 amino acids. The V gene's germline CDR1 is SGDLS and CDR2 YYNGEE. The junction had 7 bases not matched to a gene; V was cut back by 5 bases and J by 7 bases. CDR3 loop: CASSSGQGSEKLFF. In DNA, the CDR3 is TGTGCCAGCAGTTCAGGACAGGGTAGTGAAAAACTGTTTTTT.

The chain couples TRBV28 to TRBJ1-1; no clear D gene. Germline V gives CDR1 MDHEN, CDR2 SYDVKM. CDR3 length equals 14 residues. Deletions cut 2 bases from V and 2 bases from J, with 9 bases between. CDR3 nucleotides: TGTGCCAGCAGTTTAGGCCAGACTAACACTGAAGCTTTCTTT. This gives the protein CASSLGQTNTEAFF.

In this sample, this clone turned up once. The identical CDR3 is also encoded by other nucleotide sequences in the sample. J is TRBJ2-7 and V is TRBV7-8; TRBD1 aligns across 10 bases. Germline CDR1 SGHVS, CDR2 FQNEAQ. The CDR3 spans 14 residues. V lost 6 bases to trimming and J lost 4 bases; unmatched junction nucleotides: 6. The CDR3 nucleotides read TGTGCCAGCAGTAGAGGACAGGGGGTTTACGAGCAGTACTTC. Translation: CASSRGQGVYEQYF.

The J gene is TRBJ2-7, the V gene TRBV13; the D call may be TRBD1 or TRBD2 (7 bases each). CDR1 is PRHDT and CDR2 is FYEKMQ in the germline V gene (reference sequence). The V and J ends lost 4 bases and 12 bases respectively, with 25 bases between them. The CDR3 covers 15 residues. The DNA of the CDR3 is TGTGCCAGCAGCTCCAGGGGGTCTAGCGGAGGCCCTGGGTACTTC. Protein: CASSSRGSSGGPGYF. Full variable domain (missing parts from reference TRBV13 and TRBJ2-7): AAGVIQSPRHLIKEKRETATLKCYPIPRHDTVYWYQQGPGQDPQFLISFYEKMQSDKGSIPDRFSAQQFSDYHSELNMSSLELGDSALYFCASSSRGSSGGPGYFGPGTRLTVT.

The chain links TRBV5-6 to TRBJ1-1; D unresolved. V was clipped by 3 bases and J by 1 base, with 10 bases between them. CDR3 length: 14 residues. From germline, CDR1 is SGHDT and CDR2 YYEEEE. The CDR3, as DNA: TGTGCCAGCAGCTCCTTTGGAGGGAACACTGAAGCTTTCTTT. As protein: CASSSFGGNTEAFF.

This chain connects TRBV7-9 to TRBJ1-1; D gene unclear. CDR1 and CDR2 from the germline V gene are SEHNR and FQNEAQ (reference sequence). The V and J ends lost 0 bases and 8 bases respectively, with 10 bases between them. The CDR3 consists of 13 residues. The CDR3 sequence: CASSLAQWGEAFF. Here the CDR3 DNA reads TGTGCCAGCAGCTTAGCGCAATGGGGAGAAGCTTTCTTT.